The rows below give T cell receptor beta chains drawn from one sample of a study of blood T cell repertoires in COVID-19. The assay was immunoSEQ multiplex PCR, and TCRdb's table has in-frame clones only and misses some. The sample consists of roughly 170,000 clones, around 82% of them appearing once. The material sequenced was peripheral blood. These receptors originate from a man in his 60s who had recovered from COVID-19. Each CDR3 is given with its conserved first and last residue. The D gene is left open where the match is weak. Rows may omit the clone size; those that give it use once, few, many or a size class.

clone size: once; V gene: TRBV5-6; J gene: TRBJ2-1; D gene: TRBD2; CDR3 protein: CASSQLAGLVNEQFF; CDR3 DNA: TGTGCCAGCAGCCAATTAGCGGGGTTGGTCAATGAGCAGTTCTTC
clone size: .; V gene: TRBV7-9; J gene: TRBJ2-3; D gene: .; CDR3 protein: CASSLDPEGRSTDTQYF; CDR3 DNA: TGTGCCAGCAGCTTAGACCCAGAGGGCAGAAGCACAGATACGCAGTATTTT
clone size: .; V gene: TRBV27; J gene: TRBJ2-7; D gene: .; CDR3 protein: CASSLYPHNSPYEQYF; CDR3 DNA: TGTGCCAGCAGTTTATACCCCCATAACAGTCCCTACGAGCAGTACTTC
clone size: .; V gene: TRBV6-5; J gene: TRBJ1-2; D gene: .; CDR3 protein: CASSSWAVGYTF; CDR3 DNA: TGTGCCAGCAGTTCTTGGGCCGTGGGCTACACCTTC
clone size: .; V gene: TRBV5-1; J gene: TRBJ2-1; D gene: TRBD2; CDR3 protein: CASSLDLLAGYNEQFF; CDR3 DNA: TGCGCCAGCAGCTTGGATCTGCTAGCGGGTTACAATGAGCAGTTCTTC
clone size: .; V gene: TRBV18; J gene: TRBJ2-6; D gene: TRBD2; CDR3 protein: CASSPPGGAGANVLTF; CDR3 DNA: TGTGCCAGCTCACCACCGGGGGGGGCTGGGGCCAACGTCCTGACTTTC
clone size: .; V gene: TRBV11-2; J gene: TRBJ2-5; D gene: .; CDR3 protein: CASSLPRVSRTQYF; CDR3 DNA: TGTGCCAGCAGCTTACCGAGGGTGTCACGGACCCAGTACTTC
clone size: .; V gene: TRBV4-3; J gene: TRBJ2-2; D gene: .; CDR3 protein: CASSLKSGELFF; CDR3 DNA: TGCGCCAGCAGCCTAAAATCCGGGGAGCTGTTTTTT
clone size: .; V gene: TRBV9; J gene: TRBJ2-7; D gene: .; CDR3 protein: CASSVAASWDKSPDYEQYF; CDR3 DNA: TGTGCCAGCAGCGTAGCTGCCTCCTGGGACAAGTCCCCGGACTACGAGCAGTACTTC
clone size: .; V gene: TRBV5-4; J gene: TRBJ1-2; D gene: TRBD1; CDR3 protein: CASNTQGAGGYTF; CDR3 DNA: TGTGCCAGTAACACCCAGGGGGCGGGTGGCTACACCTTC
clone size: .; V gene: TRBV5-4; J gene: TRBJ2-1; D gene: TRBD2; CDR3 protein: CASSSGLAGAPEYNEQFF; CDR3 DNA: TGTGCCAGCAGCTCGGGACTAGCGGGGGCTCCAGAATACAATGAGCAGTTCTTC
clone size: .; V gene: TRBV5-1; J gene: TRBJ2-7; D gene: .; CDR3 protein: CASSPGGRSEQYF; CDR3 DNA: TGCGCCAGCAGCCCCGGGGGGCGGTCCGAGCAGTACTTC
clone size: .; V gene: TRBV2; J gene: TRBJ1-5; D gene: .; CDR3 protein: CASSRGFGNQPQHF; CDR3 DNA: TGTGCCAGCAGTAGGGGTTTCGGCAATCAGCCCCAGCATTTT
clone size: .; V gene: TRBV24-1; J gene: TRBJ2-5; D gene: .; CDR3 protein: CATSDYAGETQYF; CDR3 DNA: TGTGCCACCAGTGATTACGCCGGAGAGACCCAGTACTTC
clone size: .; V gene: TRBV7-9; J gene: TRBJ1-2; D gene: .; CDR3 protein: CASSLETGWGYGYTF; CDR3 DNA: TGTGCCAGCAGCTTAGAGACAGGTTGGGGCTATGGCTACACCTTC
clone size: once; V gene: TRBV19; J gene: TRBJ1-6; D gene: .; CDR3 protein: CASSSQGSFNSPLHF; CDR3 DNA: TGTGCCAGTAGTTCCCAGGGTTCCTTTAATTCACCCCTCCACTTT
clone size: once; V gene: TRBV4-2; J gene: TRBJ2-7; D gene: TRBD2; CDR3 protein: CASSQTLAGGTYEQYF; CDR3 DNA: TGTGCCAGCAGCCAGACTCTAGCGGGGGGAACCTACGAGCAGTACTTC
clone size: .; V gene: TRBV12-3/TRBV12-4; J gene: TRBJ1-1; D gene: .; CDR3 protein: CASRSTGNTEAFF; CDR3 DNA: TGTGCCAGCAGATCAACAGGGAACACTGAAGCTTTCTTT
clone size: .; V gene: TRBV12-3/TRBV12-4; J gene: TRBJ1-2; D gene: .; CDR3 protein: CASSLAMAVHTF; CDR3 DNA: TGTGCCAGCAGTTTAGCCATGGCAGTCCACACCTTC
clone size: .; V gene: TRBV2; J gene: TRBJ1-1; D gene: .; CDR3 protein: CARGSSYLEAFF; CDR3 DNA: TGTGCCAGGGGTAGCTCGTATTTAGAAGCTTTCTTT
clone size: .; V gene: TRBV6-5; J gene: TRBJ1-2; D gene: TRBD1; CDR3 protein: CASIDRGRNYGYTF; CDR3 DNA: TGTGCCAGCATCGACAGGGGGCGAAACTATGGCTACACCTTC
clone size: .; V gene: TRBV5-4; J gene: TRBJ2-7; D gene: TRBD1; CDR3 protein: CASSLGDSFTYEQYF; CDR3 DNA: TGTGCCAGCAGCTTGGGGGACAGCTTCACCTACGAGCAGTACTTC
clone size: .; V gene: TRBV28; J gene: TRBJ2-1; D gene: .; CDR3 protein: CASIPHRVSNEQFF; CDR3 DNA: TGTGCCAGCATTCCGCACAGGGTGTCCAATGAGCAGTTCTTC
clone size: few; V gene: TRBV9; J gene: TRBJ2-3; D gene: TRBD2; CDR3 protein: CASSVVTGGADTQYF; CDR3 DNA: TGTGCCAGCAGCGTAGTAACGGGGGGGGCAGATACGCAGTATTTT
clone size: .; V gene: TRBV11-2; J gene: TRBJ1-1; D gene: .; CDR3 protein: CASSLGRVGLTEAFF; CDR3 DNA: TGTGCCAGCAGCTTAGGCCGGGTGGGGCTCACTGAAGCTTTCTTT
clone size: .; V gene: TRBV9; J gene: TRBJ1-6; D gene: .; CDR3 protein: CASSVDSSYNSPLHF; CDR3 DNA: TGTGCCAGCAGCGTCGACAGCTCCTATAATTCACCCCTCCACTTT
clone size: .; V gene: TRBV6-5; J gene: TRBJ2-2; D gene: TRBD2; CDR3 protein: CASAALAGNTGELFF; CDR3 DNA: TGTGCCAGCGCGGCACTAGCGGGGAACACCGGGGAGCTGTTTTTT
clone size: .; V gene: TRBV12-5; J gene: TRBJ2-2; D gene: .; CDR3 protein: CASGLAGKGVTGELFF; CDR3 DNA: TGTGCTAGTGGTTTGGCAGGGAAGGGGGTCACCGGGGAGCTGTTTTTT
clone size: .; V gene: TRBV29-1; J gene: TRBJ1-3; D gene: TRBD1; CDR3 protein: CSVETGGRGNTIYF; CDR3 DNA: TGCAGCGTTGAGACAGGGGGAAGAGGAAACACCATATATTTT
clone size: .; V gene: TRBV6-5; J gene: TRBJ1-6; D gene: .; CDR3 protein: CASSYLASPLHF; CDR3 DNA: TGTGCCAGCAGCTACCTCGCGTCACCCCTCCACTTT
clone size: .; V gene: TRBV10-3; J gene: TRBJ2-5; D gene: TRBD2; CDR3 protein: CAISISAGEETQYF; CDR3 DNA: TGTGCCATCAGTATTTCGGCGGGGGAAGAGACCCAGTACTTC
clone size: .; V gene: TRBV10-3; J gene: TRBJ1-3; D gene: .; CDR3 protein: CAGRVSSSGNTIYF; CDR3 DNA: TGTGCCGGCAGGGTTTCTTCCTCTGGAAACACCATATATTTT
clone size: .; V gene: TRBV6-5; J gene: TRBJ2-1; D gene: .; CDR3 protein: CASSSMRAPYNEQFF; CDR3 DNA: TGTGCCAGCAGTTCAATGCGGGCCCCTTACAATGAGCAGTTCTTC
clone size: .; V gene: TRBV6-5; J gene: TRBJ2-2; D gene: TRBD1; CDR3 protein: CASRDRGSGGELFF; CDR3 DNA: TGTGCCAGCAGGGACAGGGGGTCGGGCGGGGAGCTGTTTTTT
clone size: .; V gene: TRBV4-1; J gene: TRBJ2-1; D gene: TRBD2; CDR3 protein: CASSQGSSGAFYNEQFF; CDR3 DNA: TGCGCCAGCAGCCAAGGGTCTAGCGGGGCGTTCTACAATGAGCAGTTCTTC
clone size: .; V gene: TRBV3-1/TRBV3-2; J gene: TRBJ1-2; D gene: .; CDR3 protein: CASSQGIQNYGYTF; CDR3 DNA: TGTGCCAGCAGCCAAGGAATCCAGAACTATGGCTACACCTTC
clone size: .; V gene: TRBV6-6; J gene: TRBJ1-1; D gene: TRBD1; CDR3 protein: CASRAPGQGARGAFF; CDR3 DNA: TGTGCCAGCAGAGCTCCGGGACAGGGGGCCCGCGGGGCTTTCTTT
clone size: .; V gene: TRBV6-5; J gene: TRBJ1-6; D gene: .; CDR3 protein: CASRRDGVYNSPLHF; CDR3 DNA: TGTGCCAGCAGGCGTGACGGGGTTTATAATTCACCCCTCCACTTT
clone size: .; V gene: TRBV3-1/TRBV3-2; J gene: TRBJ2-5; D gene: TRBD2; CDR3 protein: CASSQQPSGGLETQYF; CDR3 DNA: TGTGCCAGCAGCCAACAGCCTAGCGGGGGGTTGGAGACCCAGTACTTC
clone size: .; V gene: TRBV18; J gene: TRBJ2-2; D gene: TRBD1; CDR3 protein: CASSPTGQGDTGELFF; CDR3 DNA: TGTGCCAGCTCACCAACGGGACAGGGGGACACCGGGGAGCTGTTTTTT
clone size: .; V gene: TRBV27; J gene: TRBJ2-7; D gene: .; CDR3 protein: CASSWGLSYEQYF; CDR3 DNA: TGTGCCAGCAGTTGGGGGCTTTCCTACGAGCAGTACTTC
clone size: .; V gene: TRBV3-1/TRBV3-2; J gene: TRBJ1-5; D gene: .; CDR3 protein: CASSGGAGQQPQHF; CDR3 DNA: TGTGCCAGCAGTGGGGGGGCAGGGCAACAGCCCCAGCATTTT
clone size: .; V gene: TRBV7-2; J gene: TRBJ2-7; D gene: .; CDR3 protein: CASSSSSGKSYEQYF; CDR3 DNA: TGTGCCAGCAGCTCGAGCTCCGGGAAGTCCTACGAGCAGTACTTC
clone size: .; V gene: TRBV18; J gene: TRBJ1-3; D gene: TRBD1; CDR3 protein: CASSPHSGGDGGNTIYF; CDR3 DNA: TGTGCCAGCTCACCACATTCAGGGGGAGACGGTGGAAACACCATATATTTT
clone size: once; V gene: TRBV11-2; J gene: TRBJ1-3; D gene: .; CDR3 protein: CASSRAGAGGNTIYF; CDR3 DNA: TGTGCCAGCAGCAGGGCAGGGGCAGGAGGAAACACCATATATTTT
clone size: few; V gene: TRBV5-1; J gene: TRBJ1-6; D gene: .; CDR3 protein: CASSRDSDRGNSPLHF; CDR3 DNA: TGCGCCAGCAGCCGAGATTCGGACCGGGGGAATTCACCCCTCCACTTT